A single sample gave rise to the 13 T cell receptor beta chains below, sequenced in a study of blood T cell repertoires in COVID-19. Repertoires were generated with immunoSEQ multiplex PCR, while TCRdb's copy carries only in-frame clones and drops some. The sample carries 130,000 to 150,000 clones, about four fifths recorded once. The sequenced material came from peripheral blood. These receptors were obtained from a man in his 70s who had recovered from COVID-19.

The chain links TRBV5-6 to TRBJ2-2; perhaps TRBD1 as D (5 bases). V dropped 2 bases and J dropped 4 bases, with 6 bases sitting between them. The CDR3 is 13 residues long. CDR1 is SGHDT, CDR2 YYEEEE, per germline. The CDR3 nucleotides are TGTGCCAGCAGCTTAGGGGCCACCGGGGAGCTGTTTTTT. It is translated as CASSLGATGELFF.

The chain has TRBV9 and TRBJ1-6, with 7 bases lining up with TRBD1. Germline loops: CDR1 SGDLS, CDR2 YYNGEE. The CDR3 extends over 14 amino acids. The junction had 3 bases not matched to a gene; V was cut back by 1 base and J by 8 bases. CDR3 amino acids: CASSVSGGHSPLHF. The CDR3 nucleotides read TGTGCCAGCAGCGTATCAGGGGGTCATTCACCCCTCCACTTT. The full variable domain, with the rest looked up from reference TRBV9 and TRBJ1-6, is DSGVTQTPKHLITATGQRVTLRCSPRSGDLSVYWYQQSLDQGLQFLIQYYNGEERAKGNILERFSAQQFPDLHSELNLSSLELGDSALYFCASSVSGGHSPLHFGNGTRLTVT.

The chain has TRBV7-2 and TRBJ2-1, with 14 bases lining up with TRBD2. V gave up 5 bases and J gave up 6 bases; unmatched junction bases: 9. Per the germline V gene, CDR1 is SGHTA and CDR2 is FQGNSA. CDR3 length equals 17 residues. The CDR3 DNA follows: TGTGCCAGCAGCCCGGGGGGACTAGCGGGAGTTACCAATGAGCAGTTCTTC. Amino acid sequence: CASSPGGLAGVTNEQFF.

V gene TRBV12-5 combines with J gene TRBJ2-1, with unresolved D. This CDR3 spans 13 amino acids. Trimming pared 0 bases from V and 8 bases from J, leaving 8 bases between. CDR1 and CDR2 from the germline V gene are LGHNT and FRNRAP. The chain's CDR3 is CASGLVLVDEQFF. The CDR3 bases are TGTGCTAGTGGTTTGGTACTTGTCGATGAGCAGTTCTTC.

The gene calls are TRBV29-1 and TRBJ1-5, with D tentatively TRBD1 (6 bases). Trimming took 4 bases from V and 2 from J, leaving 9 bases between them. The CDR3 has 13 residues. The germline CDR1 and CDR2 sequences are SQVTM and ANQGSEA. CDR3 nucleotide sequence: TGCAGCGTTGTCCCAGGGGGCAATCAGCCCCAGCATTTT. It yields the protein CSVVPGGNQPQHF.

CDR3 sequence reads: CASSELAGSYNEQFF. Here the CDR3 DNA reads TGTGCCAGCAGTGAACTAGCGGGCTCCTACAATGAGCAGTTCTTC. The genes are TRBV6-4 and TRBJ2-1; TRBD2 aligns across 9 bases. The germline V gene encodes CDR1 MRHNA and CDR2 SNTAGT. The CDR3 is 15 residues long. Trimming cost V 3 bases and J 0 bases; bases outside gene matches: 0.

This clone appeared once. This chain joins TRBV19 and TRBJ2-7; possibly TRBD2 for D (5 bases). CDR1 is LNHDA and CDR2 is SQIVND in the germline V gene (reference sequence). The CDR3 is made up of 13 amino acids. V gave up 4 bases and J gave up 4 bases, with 11 bases separating them. CDR3 amino acids: CASSKAVQYEQYF. Here the CDR3 DNA reads TGTGCCAGTAGTAAAGCGGTACAGTACGAGCAGTACTTC.

The chain recombines TRBV28 with TRBJ1-3; a possible D gene is TRBD1 (5 bases). Trimming cost V 7 bases and J 0 bases, with 7 bases left between them. Per the germline V gene, CDR1 is MDHEN and CDR2 is SYDVKM. The CDR3 is 13 residues long. In DNA, the CDR3 is TGTGCCAGCAACGGGGGCTCTGGAAACACCATATATTTT. This sequence encodes CASNGGSGNTIYF.

The chain uses TRBV20-1 and TRBJ1-5; D ambiguous. V dropped 3 bases and J dropped 7 bases, with 16 bases sitting between them. The CDR3 loop spans 14 amino acids. Germline V gene data show CDR1 as DFQATT and CDR2 as SNEGSKA (reference sequence). The CDR3, as DNA: TGCAGTGCTAGTGCGCAGGATAGTAAGCAGCCCCAGCATTTT. Amino acids: CSASAQDSKQPQHF.

The chain has TRBV6-1 and TRBJ2-3; 7 nucleotides align to TRBD2. Germline CDR1 and CDR2: MNHNS and SASEGT. Trimming at V came to 0 bases and at J to 3 bases, leaving 3 bases not matched to a gene. The CDR3 spans 15 residues. The DNA for the CDR3 is TGTGCCAGCAGTGAAGCTCGGGGAGGGACAGATACGCAGTATTTT. Residues: CASSEARGGTDTQYF.

The chain is built from TRBV24-1 and TRBJ2-7; 7 bases line up with TRBD1. Germline CDR1 is KGHDR and CDR2 is SFDVKD. After removal of 6 bases from V and 0 bases from J, the junction contained 10 bases not matched to a gene. The CDR3 spans 16 residues. For the CDR3, the DNA is TGTGCCACCAGTTCACACACAGGGGCGAGCTCCTACGAGCAGTACTTC. Its translation: CATSSHTGASSYEQYF.

This chain connects TRBV11-2 to TRBJ2-2; 11 bases are a match to TRBD2. Trimming removed 5 bases from V and 0 bases from J; junction bases left unmatched: 5. This CDR3 has 17 amino acids. CDR1 and CDR2 from the germline V gene are SGHAT and FQNNGV. The CDR3 DNA follows: TGTGCCAGCAGCATTAGACTAGCGGGGACGAACACCGGGGAGCTGTTTTTT. Amino acids: CASSIRLAGTNTGELFF.

The V and J genes are TRBV27 and TRBJ2-3; 9 bases line up with TRBD2. CDR1 MNHEY and CDR2 SMNVEV come from the germline V gene (reference sequence). The CDR3 covers 15 residues. V was clipped by 7 bases and J by 3 bases; unmatched bases: 8. Here the CDR3 DNA reads TGTGCCAGCACCCTGAGTAGCGGGGGAACAGATACGCAGTATTTT. Its protein is CASTLSSGGTDTQYF.